These 32 T cell receptor beta chains came from one sample sequenced in a study of blood T cell repertoires in COVID-19. Assay used: immunoSEQ multiplex PCR; TCRdb lists only in-frame clones, some missing. The data show about 38,000 clones, around nine tenths seen once. Sequencing was done on a sample of peripheral blood. These receptors all come from a man in his 60s with COVID-19, enrolled during active disease.

The gene calls are TRBV5-8 and TRBJ1-5, with TRBD1 matching over 12 bases. The CDR3 totals 14 residues. Trimming took 3 bases from V and 6 from J; bases not matched to a gene: 1. The germline V gene encodes CDR1 SGHTS and CDR2 YDEGEE. The DNA for the CDR3 is TGTGCCAGCAGCTGGGGACAGGGGGCTCAGCCCCAGCATTTT. It encodes CASSWGQGAQPQHF.

This chain connects TRBV11-2 to TRBJ2-7; 8 bases align to TRBD1. V was clipped by 2 bases and J by 7 bases; unmatched bases: 16. Germline V gene data show CDR1 as SGHAT and CDR2 as FQNNGV. This CDR3 has 17 residues. CDR3 in amino acids: CASSLFRGTGGLREQYF. CDR3 bases: TGTGCCAGCAGCTTATTCAGAGGGACAGGAGGTTTGAGGGAGCAGTACTTC.

This sequence joins TRBV2 and TRBJ1-2; D is undetermined. This CDR3 contains 14 residues. Trimming left V 5 bases short and J 6 bases short, with 16 bases between. Germline V gives CDR1 SNHLY, CDR2 FYNNEI. This chain's CDR3 is CASSLSTVTNGYTF. The CDR3 nucleotides read TGTGCCAGCAGTCTATCGACCGTCACTAATGGCTACACCTTC.

The chain's CDR3 is CASSYPGGSVHDEQYF. In DNA, the CDR3 is TGTGCCAGCAGTTACCCAGGCGGGAGCGTTCATGACGAGCAGTACTTC. This rearrangement joins TRBV6-5 to TRBJ2-7, with 7 bases identical to TRBD2. With 2 bases clipped from V and 5 bases from J, the junction kept 12 bases outside the gene matches. This CDR3 region has 16 residues. Germline assignment: CDR1 MNHEY and CDR2 SVGAGI.

The V and J genes are TRBV28 and TRBJ1-1, with D hard to call. The CDR3 has 13 residues. Germline CDR1 and CDR2: MDHEN and SYDVKM. Trimming took off 6 bases at V and 5 bases at J, with 13 bases between the two ends. CDR3 residues: CASRAPERTEAFF. The CDR3 DNA follows: TGTGCCAGCAGGGCTCCCGAGAGGACTGAAGCTTTCTTT.

The V and J genes are TRBV7-9 and TRBJ2-1, with D hard to call. The ends were cut back, 2 bases at V and 10 bases at J, with 6 bases in the middle. Germline CDR1 SEHNR, CDR2 FQNEAQ (reference sequence). The CDR3 spans 11 residues. CDR3 amino acids: CASSLLPEQFF. CDR3 DNA sequence: TGTGCCAGCAGCTTACTACCGGAGCAGTTCTTC.

This clone was observed a handful of times. The chain is built from TRBV28 and TRBJ1-6, with D possibly TRBD1 on 6 matching bases. Per germline, CDR1 MDHEN and CDR2 SYDVKM. V was pared by 7 bases and J by 4 bases, with 14 bases between. The CDR3 contains 15 residues. The CDR3 spells CASTSRQGYNSPLHF. CDR3 coding DNA: TGTGCCAGCACGAGTCGGCAGGGGTATAATTCACCCCTCCACTTT.

This clone was seen more than once but under ten times. The CDR3 nucleotides read TGCAGTGCTAGTACAGGGGGATATACTGAAGCTTTCTTT. This gives the protein CSASTGGYTEAFF. The genes are TRBV20-1 and TRBJ1-1; TRBD1 agrees at 8 bases. This CDR3 comprises 13 residues. V gave up 3 bases and J gave up 5 bases; unmatched junction bases: 5. In germline, CDR1 is DFQATT, CDR2 SNEGSKA (reference sequence).

The chain employs TRBV7-2 and TRBJ1-2, with 7 bases matching TRBD1. This CDR3 region has 18 residues. Germline V gene data show CDR1 as SGHTA and CDR2 as FQGNSA. V dropped 2 bases and J dropped 3; count of bases not matched to a gene: 15. Here the CDR3 DNA reads TGTGCCAGCAGCTTATTAAGTTTACGGGACAGTGGGGACTATGGCTACACCTTC. It codes for CASSLLSLRDSGDYGYTF.

The chain has TRBV5-6 and TRBJ2-3; D perhaps matches TRBD2 (6 bases). From germline, CDR1 is SGHDT and CDR2 YYEEEE. The CDR3 consists of 16 residues. The V end lost 0 bases, the J end lost 2 bases, and 13 bases lay between the germline ends. The CDR3 loop is CASSLEIAENTDTQYF. CDR3 in DNA: TGTGCCAGCAGCTTGGAAATAGCGGAGAACACAGATACGCAGTATTTT.

On this clone: The same CDR3 is also encoded by other DNA sequences in this sample. The J gene is TRBJ1-1, the V gene TRBV10-3, with D hard to call. The V end was cut by 0 bases, the J end by 0 bases, with 11 bases between. This CDR3 is built from 16 residues. Germline CDR1 ENHRY, CDR2 SYGVKD. CDR3 nucleotide sequence: TGTGCCATCAGTGAGTCAGGAACAGATATGAACACTGAAGCTTTCTTT. Residues: CAISESGTDMNTEAFF.

The chain carries TRBV6-5 and TRBJ2-1, with D maybe TRBD2 (8 bases). The CDR3 has 16 amino acids. Between the trimmed V and J ends, which lost 1 base and 10 bases, there was a span of 20 bases. Germline CDR1 and CDR2: MNHEY and SVGAGI. CDR3 nucleotide sequence: TGTGCCAGCAGTTACTTGTCGGGAGGGGGCCGCCCAGAGCAGTTCTTC. Translation: CASSYLSGGGRPEQFF.

This rearrangement joins TRBV7-8 to TRBJ2-5; 8 bases are shared with TRBD2. The ends lost 4 bases at V and 5 bases at J; junction bases unmatched: 9. The CDR3 spans 15 residues. CDR1 is SGHVS and CDR2 is FQNEAQ in the germline V gene. The chain's CDR3 is CASSSGGTQRETQYF. In DNA, the CDR3 is TGTGCCAGCAGCTCGGGGGGGACCCAGAGGGAGACCCAGTACTTC.

The chain has TRBV12-3 or TRBV12-4 and TRBJ1-2, with a tentative D call TRBD1 (6 bases). The CDR3 has 13 residues. The V gene lost 3 bases and the J gene lost 8 bases, with 13 bases spanning the gap. CDR3 residues: CASSFLGARGYTF. In DNA form, the CDR3 reads TGTGCCAGCAGTTTTTTGGGGGCGCGAGGCTACACCTTC.

In regard to this clone: The sample has other DNA sequences that encode this CDR3 too. The chain combines TRBV2 with TRBJ2-7; D is possibly TRBD1 (6 bases). Trimming stripped 9 bases from V and 3 bases from J, with 15 bases between. This CDR3 comprises 13 residues. Germline V gene sequence: CDR1 SNHLY, CDR2 FYNNEI. The chain's CDR3 is CASRPGEDYEQYF. Here the CDR3 DNA reads TGTGCCAGTAGGCCAGGGGAAGACTACGAGCAGTACTTC. Variable domain in full (rest from reference TRBV2 and TRBJ2-7): EPEVTQTPSHQVTQMGQEVILRCVPISNHLYFYWYRQILGQKVEFLVSFYNNEISEKSEIFDDQFSVERPDGSNFTLKIRSTKLEDSAMYFCASRPGEDYEQYFGPGTRLTVT.

The chain carries TRBV20-1 and TRBJ2-7, with TRBD2 matching 8 bases. The CDR3 runs to 14 residues. The V gene end was trimmed by 3 bases and the J gene end by 3 bases; junction bases not matched to a gene: 7. Germline CDR1 and CDR2: DFQATT and SNEGSKA (reference sequence). CDR3 DNA: TGCAGTGCTAGTAGGCCGGGAGGGAGCTACGAGCAGTACTTC. Its protein is CSASRPGGSYEQYF.

This chain joins TRBV6-6 and TRBJ1-5; D uncertain. The CDR3 consists of 13 residues. Trimming removed 5 bases from V and 2 bases from J, with 7 bases in between. The germline V gene has CDR1 MNHNY and CDR2 SVGAGI (reference sequence). CDR3 region: CASSPSGNQPQHF. CDR3 DNA sequence: TGTGCCAGCAGTCCTAGTGGCAATCAGCCCCAGCATTTT.

The chain carries TRBV7-9 and TRBJ1-2; no firm D call. The V gene's germline CDR1 is SEHNR and CDR2 FQNEAQ (reference sequence). V was shortened by 1 base and J by 2 bases, with 14 bases between the two germline ends. This CDR3 contains 16 residues. The CDR3 region is CASSLVGETLNYGYTF. The CDR3 DNA reads as TGTGCCAGCAGCTTAGTGGGAGAGACCTTAAACTATGGCTACACCTTC.

This chain links TRBV7-8 with TRBJ1-2; D gene ambiguous. The CDR3 length is 18 residues. Trimming took 0 bases from V and 4 from J, leaving 21 bases between them. The germline V gene encodes CDR1 SGHVS and CDR2 FQNEAQ. CDR3 nucleotides: TGTGCCAGCAGCTTAGCCCGCTCGGGTCCTCCGGCGGGCTATGGCTACACCTTC. Translated, it gives CASSLARSGPPAGYGYTF.

This rearrangement joins TRBV6-2 or TRBV6-3 to TRBJ1-1, with D unclear. CDR1 MNHEY and CDR2 SVGEGT come from the germline V gene. Trimming took 6 bases from V and 3 from J, leaving 17 bases between them. The CDR3 extends over 15 amino acids. Here the CDR3 reads CASSPNGLADTEAFF. The DNA for the CDR3 is TGTGCCAGCAGCCCTAACGGATTAGCGGACACTGAAGCTTTCTTT.

V and J are TRBV11-2 and TRBJ2-7; 7 bases match TRBD1. Germline V gene lookup returns CDR1 SGHAT and CDR2 FQNNGV. Trimming at V came to 5 bases and at J to 3 bases, leaving 10 bases not matched to a gene. The CDR3 runs 15 residues. The CDR3 bases are TGTGCCAGCAGCGAGGGCCCCCGGGACAGCTACGAGCAGTACTTC. This translates into CASSEGPRDSYEQYF. Filled out from reference TRBV11-2 and TRBJ2-7, the complete variable domain reads EAGVAQSPRYKIIEKRQSVAFWCNPISGHATLYWYQQILGQGPKLLIQFQNNGVVDDSQLPKDRFSAERLKGVDSTLKIQPAKLEDSAVYLCASSEGPRDSYEQYFGPGTRLTVT.

V usage is TRBV12-5 and J usage is TRBJ1-5, with D possibly TRBD1 on 6 matching bases. The CDR3 consists of 20 residues. Deletions cut 0 bases from V and 5 bases from J, with 26 bases between. Germline values: CDR1 LGHNT, CDR2 FRNRAP. For the CDR3, the DNA is TGTGCTAGTGGTTTGGTCCCTCGGGGGGGCATTTATCAATTGGATCAGCCCCAGCATTTT. Amino acids: CASGLVPRGGIYQLDQPQHF.

The CDR3 DNA follows: TGTGCCAGCACCTCAGGCGGGAGGGCCCAAGAGACCCAGTACTTC. This sequence encodes CASTSGGRAQETQYF. The chain couples TRBV7-9 to TRBJ2-5, with TRBD2 identical over 9 bases. The V segment lost 7 bases and the J segment 1 base; nucleotides outside the gene matches: 7. Germline CDR1 reads SEHNR; CDR2 reads FQNEAQ (reference sequence). The CDR3 length is 15 residues.

The V call is TRBV10-2, the J call TRBJ1-1; tentative D call: TRBD1 (5 bases). Trimming pared 7 bases from V and 3 bases from J, leaving 12 bases between. This CDR3 has 13 amino acids. Germline V gene data show CDR1 as WSHSY and CDR2 as SAAADI. CDR3: CASKVGEDTEAFF. CDR3 bases: TGCGCCAGCAAAGTAGGGGAGGACACTGAAGCTTTCTTT.

The gene calls are TRBV28 and TRBJ2-1; 7 bases match TRBD2. V lost 7 bases, J lost 1 base, and 7 bases stayed unmatched. In germline, CDR1 is MDHEN, CDR2 SYDVKM. The CDR3 extends over 15 amino acids. CDR3 DNA sequence: TGTGCCAGCACCGGTCGGGGGGATTCCTACAATGAGCAGTTCTTC. Amino acids: CASTGRGDSYNEQFF.

The rearrangement uses TRBV10-3 and TRBJ1-1, with 7 bases identical to TRBD1. The V gene's germline CDR1 is ENHRY and CDR2 SYGVKD. This CDR3 is 16 amino acids long. The V and J ends lost 2 bases and 7 bases, in that order; junction bases with no gene match: 13. The CDR3 loop reads CAISETFGQDLLEAFF. The CDR3 DNA sequence: TGTGCCATCAGTGAGACCTTCGGACAGGACCTCCTTGAAGCTTTCTTT.

This clone was observed once. The chain uses TRBV5-1 and TRBJ2-7, with 7 bases identical to TRBD1. The CDR3 extends over 14 amino acids. Germline CDR1 and CDR2: SGHRS and YFSETQ. J gave up 1 base and V 4 bases, and 5 bases lay outside the gene matches. CDR3 region: CASSPRTGSYEQYF. The CDR3 DNA is TGCGCCAGCAGCCCGCGGACAGGATCCTACGAGCAGTACTTC.

The chain carries TRBV28 and TRBJ2-3, with D maybe TRBD2 (6 bases). Germline CDR1 is MDHEN and CDR2 is SYDVKM. Trimming shortened V by 3 bases and J by 2 bases, and 9 bases separated the two germline ends. The CDR3 consists of 14 residues. The CDR3 loop is CASSFWTNTDTQYF. The CDR3 nucleotides read TGTGCCAGCAGTTTTTGGACTAACACAGATACGCAGTATTTT.

The genes are TRBV6-6 and TRBJ2-5, with a tentative D call TRBD1 (5 bases). Trimming stripped 0 bases from V and 4 bases from J, with 15 bases between. This CDR3 has 16 residues. Germline V lookup: CDR1 MNHNY, CDR2 SVGAGI (reference sequence). As DNA, the CDR3 is TGTGCCAGCAGTTACTCGTTGGCAGGGAAGGGAGAGACCCAGTACTTC. Protein: CASSYSLAGKGETQYF.

This chain uses TRBV2 with TRBJ1-2; perhaps TRBD1 as D (6 bases). The germline V gene has CDR1 SNHLY and CDR2 FYNNEI. Trimming pared 6 bases from V and 4 bases from J, leaving 18 bases between. The CDR3 is made up of 15 amino acids. The CDR3 region is CASSGSDRKIYGYTF. In DNA, the CDR3 is TGTGCCAGCAGCGGCTCGGACAGAAAGATCTATGGCTACACCTTC.

The chain couples TRBV10-1 to TRBJ1-1, with TRBD1 matching 7 bases. The CDR3 has 13 amino acids. Looked up from germline, CDR1 is WNHNN and CDR2 is SYGVQD (reference sequence). Trimming took 6 bases from V and 5 from J; bases not matched to a gene: 6. CDR3 amino acids: CASRGRGETEAFF. Written as DNA, the CDR3 is TGCGCCAGCAGGGGCAGGGGGGAGACTGAAGCTTTCTTT.

The V call is TRBV27, the J call TRBJ2-1; the D gene is possibly TRBD2 (6 bases). There are 15 residues in the CDR3. V dropped 5 bases and J dropped 5 bases, with 16 bases sitting between them. Germline V gene lookup returns CDR1 MNHEY and CDR2 SMNVEV (reference sequence). The CDR3 loop reads CASSRPGLTHNEQFF. In DNA, the CDR3 is TGTGCCAGCAGTCGCCCGGGACTTACCCACAATGAGCAGTTCTTC.